The rows below give T cell receptor beta chains drawn from one sample of a study of shared clonotypes between healthy human individuals. The table came from immunoSEQ multiplex PCR; TCRdb's copy has only in-frame clones and leaves some out. The profile covers about 2 million clones, with roughly 94% appearing a single time and around 1.1% taken by the ten largest. Sequenced: naive CD8+ T cells sorted from blood. The source of these receptors is a man younger than 35 in good health. CDR3s include the opening cysteine and the closing phenylalanine or tryptophan. A D gene is named only where the DNA matches it firmly. Some rows mark clone size as missing; the rest say once, few, many or name a class of expanded clone.

d_gene	abundance	v_gene	j_gene	CDR3aa	CDR3nt
.	.	TRBV4-1	TRBJ1-2	CASSQRDITNYGYTF	TGCGCCAGCAGCCAACGGGATATTACTAACTATGGCTACACCTTC
.	once	TRBV9	TRBJ1-1	CASMMRAEGTEAFF	TGTGCCAGCATGATGAGGGCGGAGGGCACTGAAGCTTTCTTT
.	few	TRBV5-4	TRBJ1-2	CASSFPGGDYTF	TGTGCCAGCAGCTTCCCCGGGGGCGACTACACCTTC
.	.	TRBV5-1	TRBJ1-1	CASSFTGGFNTEAFF	TGCGCCAGCAGCTTTACCGGGGGGTTCAACACTGAAGCTTTCTTT
TRBD1	.	TRBV28	TRBJ2-7	CASSFSGQGYEQYF	TGTGCCAGCAGTTTCTCGGGACAGGGCTACGAGCAGTACTTC
.	.	TRBV4-2	TRBJ1-2	CASSQASGSYGYTF	TGTGCCAGCAGCCAAGCCTCAGGGTCCTATGGCTACACCTTC
.	.	TRBV18	TRBJ2-5	CASSPPRNQETQYF	TGTGCCAGCTCACCCCCGCGCAACCAAGAGACCCAGTACTTC
.	.	TRBV25-1	TRBJ1-5	CASSTQGSNQPQHF	TGTGCCAGCAGTACACAGGGAAGCAATCAGCCCCAGCATTTT
.	.	TRBV28	TRBJ1-2	CASSLTNGYTF	TGTGCCAGCAGTTTAACGAACGGCTACACCTTC
.	.	TRBV29-1	TRBJ1-6	CSPELFDRRGSPLHF	TGCAGCCCTGAGTTATTCGACCGCCGCGGTTCACCCCTCCACTTT
TRBD2	.	TRBV7-7	TRBJ2-5	CASSLAGAGETQYF	TGTGCTAGCAGCTTAGCGGGGGCGGGAGAGACCCAGTACTTC
TRBD2	.	TRBV7-9	TRBJ2-1	CASSLSSTGLAGLDNEQFF	TGTGCCAGCAGCTTATCGTCGACGGGACTAGCGGGACTCGACAATGAGCAGTTCTTC
.	.	TRBV21-1	TRBJ2-1	CASSKVGHEQFF	TGTGCCAGCAGCAAGGTGGGACATGAGCAGTTCTTC
.	.	TRBV6-4	TRBJ1-5	CASSDLPPLNQPQHF	TGTGCCAGCAGTGACTTACCCCCTCTCAATCAGCCCCAGCATTTT
.	.	TRBV5-4	TRBJ2-1	CASGLDHNEQFF	TGTGCCAGCGGCTTAGACCACAATGAGCAGTTCTTC
TRBD2	.	TRBV7-9	TRBJ2-3	CASSALLAGSTDTQYF	TGTGCCAGCAGCGCCCTTCTAGCGGGAAGCACAGATACGCAGTATTTT
.	.	TRBV6-6	TRBJ1-5	CASIRDLYSNQPQHF	TGTGCCAGCATCCGGGACCTTTATAGCAATCAGCCCCAGCATTTT
TRBD2	.	TRBV4-3	TRBJ2-1	CASSQDRDSGRWSEQFF	TGCGCCAGCAGCCAAGATCGGGATAGCGGGAGATGGTCTGAGCAGTTCTTC
TRBD1	.	TRBV5-1	TRBJ1-4	CASSLPGQGINEKLFF	TGCGCCAGCAGTCTACCGGGACAGGGCATAAATGAAAAACTGTTTTTT
.	once	TRBV19	TRBJ2-2	CASSILPNTGELFF	TGTGCCAGTAGTATATTGCCGAACACCGGGGAGCTGTTTTTT